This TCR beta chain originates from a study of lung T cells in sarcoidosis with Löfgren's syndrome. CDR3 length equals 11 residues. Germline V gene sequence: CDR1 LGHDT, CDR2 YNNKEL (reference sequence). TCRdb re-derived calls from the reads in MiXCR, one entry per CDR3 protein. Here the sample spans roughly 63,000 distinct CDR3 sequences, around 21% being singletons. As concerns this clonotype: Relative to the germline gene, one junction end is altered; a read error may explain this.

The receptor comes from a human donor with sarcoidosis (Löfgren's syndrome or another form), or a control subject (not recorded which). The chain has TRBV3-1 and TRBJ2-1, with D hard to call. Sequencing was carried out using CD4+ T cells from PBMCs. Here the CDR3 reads CASSQESEQLF. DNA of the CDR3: TGTGCCAGCAGCCAAGAAAGTGAGCAGCTCTTC.